What follows are 9 T cell receptor beta chains derived from one specimen sequenced in a study of blood T cell repertoires in COVID-19. Generated by immunoSEQ multiplex PCR, the TCRdb table keeps only in-frame clones and is missing some. Of 200,000 or so clones detected, 65% to 90% appear once; the ten largest clones hold 3.5% to 4%. Sample: PBMCs or T cells enriched from blood (not recorded which). The receptors originated from a middle-aged woman with acute COVID-19.

The V gene is TRBV7-9, the J gene TRBJ2-7, with a weak D call TRBD1 (6 bases). CDR3 length: 13 residues. Germline assignment: CDR1 SEHNR and CDR2 FQNEAQ (reference sequence). V lost 3 bases, J lost 5 bases, and 11 bases lay in between. The CDR3 region is CASSLGAVHEQYF. CDR3 coding DNA: TGTGCCAGCAGCTTGGGGGCCGTGCACGAGCAGTACTTC.

V is TRBV19 and J is TRBJ1-3; TRBD1 matches 9 bases. Germline V gene sequence: CDR1 LNHDA, CDR2 SQIVND (reference sequence). The CDR3 loop spans 15 amino acids. V was pared by 3 bases and J by 4 bases, with 4 bases of the junction left unmatched. This chain's CDR3 is CASSMGTGRGNTIYF. The CDR3 nucleotides read TGTGCCAGTAGTATGGGGACAGGGAGAGGAAACACCATATATTTT.

The chain couples TRBV27 to TRBJ1-3; 7 bases are shared with TRBD1. The CDR3 has 17 amino acids. Germline V CDR1 and CDR2: MNHEY, SMNVEV (reference sequence). V was clipped by 5 bases and J by 0 bases; unmatched bases: 10. CDR3 DNA sequence: TGTGCCAGCAGTCTGACAGGGTTAAGGCTCTCTGGAAACACCATATATTTT. Protein sequence: CASSLTGLRLSGNTIYF.

The V and J genes are TRBV6-5 and TRBJ1-2, with 7 nucleotides matching TRBD1. Trimming cost V 6 bases and J 3 bases; bases outside gene matches: 7. The CDR3 sequence is 14 residues long. From germline, CDR1 is MNHEY and CDR2 SVGAGI. CDR3 bases: TGTGCCAGCAGACGACAGGGTGGGGACTATGGCTACACCTTC. It is translated as CASRRQGGDYGYTF.

This chain joins TRBV6-5 and TRBJ1-1; D is perhaps TRBD1 (6 bases). Trimming shortened V by 5 bases and J by 0 bases, and 10 bases separated the two germline ends. The germline CDR1 and CDR2 sequences are MNHEY and SVGAGI. This CDR3 is built from 14 residues. The CDR3 reads CASSRGGMNTEAFF. CDR3 bases: TGTGCCAGCAGTAGGGGGGGCATGAACACTGAAGCTTTCTTT.

This chain links TRBV18 with TRBJ2-5; TRBD2 might be the D (6 bases). V gave up 4 bases and J gave up 3 bases, with 9 bases separating them. The CDR3 loop spans 13 amino acids. Per germline, CDR1 KGHSH and CDR2 LQKENI. The CDR3 sequence is CASSRGDEETQYF. CDR3 bases: TGTGCCAGCTCACGGGGGGATGAAGAGACCCAGTACTTC.

This chain connects TRBV2 to TRBJ1-2; D is ambiguous. V gave up 5 bases and J gave up 5 bases, with 15 bases separating them. CDR1 and CDR2 (germline): SNHLY, FYNNEI. The CDR3 runs to 14 residues. The CDR3 bases are TGTGCCAGCAGTAACGGGATCACCGGTTATGGCTACACCTTC. It translates to CASSNGITGYGYTF. Full variable domain (rest looked up from reference TRBV2 and TRBJ1-2): EPEVTQTPSHQVTQMGQEVILRCVPISNHLYFYWYRQILGQKVEFLVSFYNNEISEKSEIFDDQFSVERPDGSNFTLKIRSTKLEDSAMYFCASSNGITGYGYTFGSGTRLTVV.

This chain links TRBV19 with TRBJ1-5; the match to TRBD1 covers 10 bases. There are 17 residues in the CDR3. Trimming removed 6 bases from V and 0 bases from J; junction bases left unmatched: 8. Looked up from germline, CDR1 is LNHDA and CDR2 is SQIVND (reference sequence). CDR3 sequence (DNA): TGTGCCAGTAGCCCCCTCGGGACAGGGGATAGCAATCAGCCCCAGCATTTT. This gives the protein CASSPLGTGDSNQPQHF.

This rearrangement joins TRBV28 to TRBJ1-4; D not resolved. The ends were cut back, 6 bases at V and 3 bases at J, with 14 bases in the middle. This CDR3 comprises 15 residues. Germline loops: CDR1 MDHEN, CDR2 SYDVKM. As DNA, the CDR3 is TGTGCCAGCAGCCCCGCCCACAACGCTAATGAAAAACTGTTTTTT. Amino acid sequence: CASSPAHNANEKLFF. Full variable domain (missing parts from reference TRBV28 and TRBJ1-4): DVKVTQSSRYLVKRTGEKVFLECVQDMDHENMFWYRQDPGLGLRLIYFSYDVKMKEKGDIPEGYSVSREKKERFSLILESASTNQTSMYLCASSPAHNANEKLFFGSGTQLSVL.